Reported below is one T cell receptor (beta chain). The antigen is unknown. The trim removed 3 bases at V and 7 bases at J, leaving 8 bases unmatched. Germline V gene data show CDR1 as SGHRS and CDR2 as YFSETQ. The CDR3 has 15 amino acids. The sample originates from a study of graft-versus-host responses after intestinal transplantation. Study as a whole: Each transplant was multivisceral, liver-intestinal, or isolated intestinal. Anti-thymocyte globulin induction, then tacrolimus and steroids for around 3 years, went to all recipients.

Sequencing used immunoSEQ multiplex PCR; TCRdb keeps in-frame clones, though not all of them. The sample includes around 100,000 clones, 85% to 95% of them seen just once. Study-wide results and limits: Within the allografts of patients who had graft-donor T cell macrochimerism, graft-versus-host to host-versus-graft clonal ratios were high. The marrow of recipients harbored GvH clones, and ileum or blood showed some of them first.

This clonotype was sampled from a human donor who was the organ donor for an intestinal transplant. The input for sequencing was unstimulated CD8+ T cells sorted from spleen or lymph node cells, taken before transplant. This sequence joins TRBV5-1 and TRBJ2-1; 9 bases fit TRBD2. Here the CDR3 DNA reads TGCGCCAGCAGCTCAAGGGTAGCGGGAGAAAATGAGCAGTTCTTC. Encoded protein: CASSSRVAGENEQFF.